Here is one T cell receptor beta chain with its context. The data originate from a study of response to subunit inactivated influenza vaccine. Trimming cost V 5 bases and J 9 bases, with 11 bases left between them. This CDR3 region has 12 residues. TCRdb ran MiXCR on the RT-PCR reads and lists one entry per CDR3 protein. The table has 550,000 to 800,000 distinct CDR3 sequences, approximately 15% seen once; the top ten hold approximately 6.5%. The TCR comes from a man over 45 who received an inactivated influenza vaccine. This material consisted of PBMCs from blood, taken 14 to 15 days before vaccination. This chain connects TRBV12-3 or TRBV12-4 to TRBJ2-1, with a possible D match to TRBD2 (6 bases). This CDR3 is CASSTTSFEQFF. CDR3 sequence (DNA): TGTGCCAGCAGTACCACTAGCTTTGAGCAGTTCTTC.